This entry lists 7 T cell receptor beta chains sequenced from one sample in a study of T cell responses to AZD1222 COVID-19 vaccine. Sequenced by immunoSEQ multiplex PCR; TCRdb stores in-frame clones only, minus some. The sample holds more than 80,000 clones; approximately 90% are singletons and the top ten take around 30%. Sequenced here: peripheral blood, sampled 28 days after the second AZD1222 dose. The receptors derive from an adult who received the AZD1222 COVID-19 vaccine.

This clone was detected a few times. As DNA, the CDR3 is TGTGCCAGCGTGGGGACAGGGGGCATAAATGAGCAGTTCTTC. Translating it yields CASVGTGGINEQFF. This chain links TRBV21-1 with TRBJ2-1; TRBD1, the D gene given by the table, was not confirmed from the DNA. TRBV21-1 is reported as a pseudogene. CDR3 length: 14 amino acids.

The rearrangement links TRBV10-2 to TRBJ2-1, with 12 bases aligning to TRBD2. CDR3 length equals 20 residues. CDR1 is WSHSY and CDR2 is SAAADI in the germline V gene. J was trimmed by 0 bases and V by 0 bases; bases with no gene match: 9. CDR3 DNA sequence: TGCGCCAGCAGTGAGTCGAGTTGGCTAGCGGGAGGGAGCTCCTACAATGAGCAGTTCTTC. Translating it yields CASSESSWLAGGSSYNEQFF.

J is TRBJ2-7 and V is TRBV5-4; D ambiguous. Germline V gives CDR1 SGHNT, CDR2 YYREEE (reference sequence). This CDR3 contains 13 residues. V lost 2 bases and J lost 6, with 12 bases in between. CDR3 DNA sequence: TGTGCCAGCAGCTTTGCATTCGAAGTCGAGCAGTACTTC. Translating gives CASSFAFEVEQYF.

The V call is TRBV4-2, the J call TRBJ1-3; D is undetermined. V shed 1 base and J shed 4 bases, with 14 bases lying between them. Per the germline V gene, CDR1 is LGHNA and CDR2 is YNFKEQ. The CDR3 is 16 residues long. The chain's CDR3 is CASSQVSGVVGNTIYF. Here the CDR3 DNA reads TGTGCCAGCAGCCAAGTCAGCGGGGTAGTGGGAAACACCATATATTTT.

The V gene is TRBV5-6, the J gene TRBJ1-3; D ambiguous. Germline V lookup: CDR1 SGHDT, CDR2 YYEEEE. The CDR3 loop spans 14 amino acids. Trimming cost V 0 bases and J 2 bases, with 6 bases left between them. The CDR3 nucleotides read TGTGCCAGCAGCTTGGGGCAAGCTGGAAACACCATATATTTT. Translated, it gives CASSLGQAGNTIYF.

The chain combines TRBV4-3 with TRBJ2-1; 11 bases align to TRBD2. CDR1 LGHNA and CDR2 YSLEER come from the germline V gene. CDR3 length: 17 amino acids. With V trimmed by 0 bases and J by 4 bases, 5 bases remained unmatched. CDR3 region: CASSQERGLAAYNEQFF. The CDR3 DNA follows: TGCGCCAGCAGCCAAGAAAGGGGACTAGCGGCTTACAATGAGCAGTTCTTC.

J is TRBJ2-4 and V is TRBV19; D is possibly TRBD1 or TRBD2 (5 bases each). Per germline, CDR1 LNHDA and CDR2 SQIVND (reference sequence). Deletions cut 6 bases from V and 2 bases from J, with 11 bases between. The CDR3 length is 14 residues. This chain's CDR3 is CASRDGGTKNIQYF. The CDR3 nucleotides are TGTGCCAGTAGGGATGGGGGAACCAAAAACATTCAGTACTTC.